Listed below are T cell receptor beta chains from one sample, sequenced in a study of cytomegalovirus exposure and HLA in healthy donors. TCRdb's copy holds only in-frame clones and misses some; the assay was immunoSEQ multiplex PCR. The sample has 150,000 to 200,000 clones; around 76% are singletons. Specimen: PBMCs. These receptors all come from a woman in her thirties or forties in good health and CMV-seronegative. Each CDR3 is given with its conserved first and last residue. The D gene is left open where the match is weak. Clone size is given for some rows only: seen once, a few or many times, or a class if the clone is expanded.

clone size: -; V gene: TRBV7-8; D gene: TRBD2; J gene: TRBJ2-5; CDR3 protein: CASSLREASGRPGETQYF; CDR3 DNA: TGTGCCAGCAGCTTACGCGAGGCTAGCGGGAGGCCGGGGGAGACCCAGTACTTC
clone size: few; V gene: TRBV6-1; D gene: -; J gene: TRBJ1-6; CDR3 protein: CASSAGADSPLHF; CDR3 DNA: TGTGCCAGCAGTGCAGGGGCGGATTCACCCCTCCACTTT
clone size: -; V gene: TRBV5-1; D gene: -; J gene: TRBJ1-2; CDR3 protein: CASTDTNYGYTF; CDR3 DNA: TGCGCCAGCACCGACACTAACTATGGCTACACCTTC
clone size: -; V gene: TRBV19; D gene: -; J gene: TRBJ1-1; CDR3 protein: CASSIPSGGSDTEAFF; CDR3 DNA: TGTGCCAGTAGTATACCCTCTGGGGGGAGCGACACTGAAGCTTTCTTT
clone size: -; V gene: TRBV2; D gene: -; J gene: TRBJ2-1; CDR3 protein: CASSADSQPYNEQFF; CDR3 DNA: TGTGCCAGCAGTGCGGACAGCCAACCCTACAATGAGCAGTTCTTC
clone size: -; V gene: TRBV5-6; D gene: TRBD2; J gene: TRBJ2-3; CDR3 protein: CASSPTSAPSVNTQYF; CDR3 DNA: TGTGCCAGCAGCCCCACTAGCGCCCCAAGTGTGAATACGCAGTATTTT
clone size: -; V gene: TRBV5-1; D gene: -; J gene: TRBJ2-2; CDR3 protein: CASSLGQTNTGELFF; CDR3 DNA: TGCGCCAGCAGCTTGGGACAGACGAACACCGGGGAGCTGTTTTTT
clone size: -; V gene: TRBV4-2; D gene: TRBD2; J gene: TRBJ2-7; CDR3 protein: CASSPKTSGTLYEQYF; CDR3 DNA: TGTGCCAGCAGCCCTAAGACTAGCGGGACTCTCTACGAGCAGTACTTC
clone size: -; V gene: TRBV5-1; D gene: -; J gene: TRBJ1-3; CDR3 protein: CASSPTTGRNTIYF; CDR3 DNA: TGCGCCAGCAGCCCTACTACAGGGAGAAACACCATATATTTT
clone size: once; V gene: TRBV28; D gene: TRBD1; J gene: TRBJ1-5; CDR3 protein: CASSLRDRNNQPQHF; CDR3 DNA: TGTGCCAGCAGTTTAAGGGACAGAAACAATCAGCCCCAGCATTTT
clone size: -; V gene: TRBV9; D gene: -; J gene: TRBJ1-3; CDR3 protein: CASSPTGVPGNTIYF; CDR3 DNA: TGTGCCAGCAGCCCCACCGGGGTACCTGGAAACACCATATATTTT
clone size: -; V gene: TRBV9; D gene: TRBD2; J gene: TRBJ2-1; CDR3 protein: CASSVTSGAHNEQFF; CDR3 DNA: TGTGCCAGCAGCGTAACTAGCGGAGCCCACAATGAGCAGTTCTTC